Shown below are 31 T cell receptor beta chains from a single sample sequenced in a study of vaccination effects on CD4 cells after COVID-19. TCRdb's copy holds only in-frame clones and misses some; the assay was immunoSEQ multiplex PCR. The sample has about 64,000 clones, more than 60% seen once. These receptors lack a known antigen. Cultured cells yielded isolated CD4+ T cells after less than 11 days. Here the sequenced sample was CD4+ T cells from PBMCs cultured without peptide, taken before COVID-19 vaccination. The receptors were sampled from a human donor who had a prior SARS-CoV-2 infection.

There are a few counts of this clone. V usage is TRBV29-1 and J usage is TRBJ2-2; a weak D match, TRBD1 (5 bases). This CDR3 is 13 amino acids long. Germline V gives CDR1 SQVTM, CDR2 ANQGSEA. V lost 4 bases and J 2 bases, leaving 8 bases between the germline ends. CDR3 in DNA: TGCAGCGTTGTAAGGACAAACACCGGGGAGCTGTTTTTT. Its translation: CSVVRTNTGELFF.

This clone was recorded a few times. V is TRBV6-1 and J is TRBJ1-2, with D hard to call. Germline V gene data show CDR1 as MNHNS and CDR2 as SASEGT. The CDR3 is 14 amino acids. The V end lost 1 base, the J end lost 4 bases, and 10 bases lay between the germline ends. The CDR3 loop is CASSEGITVYGYTF. DNA for the CDR3: TGTGCCAGCAGTGAAGGAATTACAGTCTATGGCTACACCTTC.

This chain uses TRBV5-1 with TRBJ2-1; a weak D match, TRBD1 (5 bases). V lost 1 base and J lost 7, with 21 bases in between. Germline V lookup: CDR1 SGHRS, CDR2 YFSETQ. The CDR3 sequence is 17 residues long. CDR3 sequence (DNA): TGCGCCAGCAGCTTGTTTGTTTTGGTTCAGGGTGGGAATGAGCAGTTCTTC. It codes for CASSLFVLVQGGNEQFF.

The V and J genes are TRBV29-1 and TRBJ2-1; TRBD2 agrees at 9 bases. Germline V lookup: CDR1 SQVTM, CDR2 ANQGSEA. The junction had 7 bases not matched to a gene; V was cut back by 7 bases and J by 0 bases. The CDR3 sequence is 15 residues long. CDR3 DNA sequence: TGCAGCGCCGCCAGTAGCGGGAGCTCCTACAATGAGCAGTTCTTC. It codes for CSAASSGSSYNEQFF.

This clone was seen once. The chain recombines TRBV7-9 with TRBJ1-5, with D tentatively TRBD1 (5 bases). V was clipped by 1 base and J by 7 bases, with 8 bases between them. This CDR3 spans 13 amino acids. CDR1 and CDR2 from the germline V gene are SEHNR and FQNEAQ (reference sequence). CDR3 bases: TGTGCCAGCAGCTTAGGGGGGTGGCAGCCCCAGCATTTT. It specifies CASSLGGWQPQHF.

The chain is built from TRBV3-1 (or the pseudogene TRBV3-2) and TRBJ2-7, with 7 bases identical to TRBD2. Unmatched junction bases numbered 8, after V lost 3 bases and J lost 0 bases. This CDR3 is 16 amino acids long. Germline values: CDR1 LGHDT, CDR2 YNNKEL (reference sequence). The CDR3 DNA reads TGTGCCAGCAGCCATCTTCCGGGACTAAGCTCCTACGAGCAGTACTTC. As protein: CASSHLPGLSSYEQYF.

The J gene is TRBJ2-1, the V gene TRBV10-3; D not resolved. There are 14 residues in the CDR3. Germline values: CDR1 ENHRY, CDR2 SYGVKD. V was shortened by 10 bases and J by 0 bases, with 13 bases between the two germline ends. The CDR3 sequence: CATVIDGSYNEQFF. DNA for the CDR3: TGTGCCACCGTGATCGACGGCTCCTACAATGAGCAGTTCTTC.

This clone came up once. The V and J genes are TRBV4-3 and TRBJ2-3, with D possibly matching TRBD2 (5 bases). Germline CDR1 reads LGHNA; CDR2 reads YSLEER. The CDR3 has 17 amino acids. Trimming left V 3 bases short and J 2 bases short, with 18 bases between. As DNA, the CDR3 is TGCGCCAGCAGCCAGGGCCCCAGCGGAGCTTCCACAGATACGCAGTATTTT. This gives the protein CASSQGPSGASTDTQYF.

The gene calls are TRBV6-2 or TRBV6-3 and TRBJ2-3; maybe TRBD1 (6 bases). The germline gives CDR1 MNHEY, CDR2 SVGEGT. V was clipped by 3 bases and J by 0 bases, with 7 bases between them. The CDR3 loop spans 14 amino acids. The CDR3 coding sequence is TGTGCCAGCAGTTATGGACAGAGCACAGATACGCAGTATTTT. Translated, it gives CASSYGQSTDTQYF.

The rearrangement joins TRBV15 to TRBJ1-3, with TRBD1 matching over 7 bases. In germline, CDR1 is LNHNV, CDR2 YYDKDF (reference sequence). This CDR3 contains 15 residues. V lost 3 bases and J lost 4; bases outside the gene matches: 6. CDR3: CATSSSTGVGNTIYF. CDR3 DNA: TGTGCCACCAGCAGCTCCACAGGGGTCGGAAACACCATATATTTT.

This clone was counted between two and nine times. The chain joins TRBV23-1 to TRBJ2-7, with 12 nucleotides matching TRBD2. TRBV23-1 is an open reading frame whose function is uncertain. The V gene end was trimmed by 3 bases and the J gene end by 8 bases; junction bases not matched to a gene: 8. CDR3 length: 15 amino acids. CDR3 in amino acids: CASSQLRTSGEQQYF. The CDR3 DNA is TGCGCCAGCAGTCAGTTACGGACTAGCGGGGAGCAGCAGTACTTC.

The rearrangement joins TRBV11-2 to TRBJ2-3; D call uncertain. CDR3 size: 15 residues. The V end lost 3 bases, the J end lost 1 base, and 11 bases lay between the germline ends. The germline V gene encodes CDR1 SGHAT and CDR2 FQNNGV. CDR3 coding DNA: TGTGCCAGCAGCTTTTTGGGCGAGGGCACAGATACGCAGTATTTT. Encoded protein: CASSFLGEGTDTQYF.

This chain connects TRBV6-5 to TRBJ2-3; TRBD1 matches 9 bases. The CDR3 sequence is 14 residues long. J was trimmed by 6 bases and V by 7 bases; bases with no gene match: 8. CDR1 and CDR2 (germline): MNHEY, SVGAGI. CDR3: CASNRDRVLDTQYF. CDR3 coding DNA: TGTGCCAGCAACCGGGACAGGGTCCTTGATACGCAGTATTTT.

This rearrangement joins TRBV11-2 to TRBJ2-2; no definite D call. The CDR3 is 13 amino acids. V gave up 3 bases and J gave up 3 bases, with 5 bases separating them. Per the germline V gene, CDR1 is SGHAT and CDR2 is FQNNGV. The CDR3 loop is CASSFYYTGELFF. Here the CDR3 DNA reads TGTGCCAGCAGCTTCTATTACACCGGGGAGCTGTTTTTT. The entire variable domain, with the rest obtained from reference TRBV11-2 and TRBJ2-2, is as follows: EAGVAQSPRYKIIEKRQSVAFWCNPISGHATLYWYQQILGQGPKLLIQFQNNGVVDDSQLPKDRFSAERLKGVDSTLKIQPAKLEDSAVYLCASSFYYTGELFFGEGSRLTVL.

The V call is TRBV15, the J call TRBJ2-1, with 11 bases matching TRBD2. Germline V gene data show CDR1 as LNHNV and CDR2 as YYDKDF (reference sequence). This CDR3 contains 16 residues. Trimming cost V 3 bases and J 8 bases; bases outside gene matches: 9. The DNA of the CDR3 is TGTGCCACCAGCAGGCCCACTAGCGGGAGTCTGGATGAGCAGTTCTTC. This translates into CATSRPTSGSLDEQFF.

The V call is TRBV6-2 or TRBV6-3, the J call TRBJ1-1, with a weak D call TRBD1 (5 bases). The CDR3 is 15 amino acids. Deletions cut 5 bases from V and 4 bases from J, with 17 bases between. The germline V gene has CDR1 MNHEY and CDR2 SVGEGT. CDR3: CASSRGPHGGTEAFF. In DNA form, the CDR3 reads TGTGCCAGCAGTCGGGGACCTCATGGTGGCACTGAAGCTTTCTTT.

This chain links TRBV18 with TRBJ1-5; D not certain. Trimming took off 5 bases at V and 1 base at J, with 6 bases between the two ends. The CDR3 covers 13 residues. Germline loops: CDR1 KGHSH, CDR2 LQKENI. The CDR3 loop is CASSEQSNQPQHF. Here the CDR3 DNA reads TGTGCCAGCTCAGAGCAGAGCAATCAGCCCCAGCATTTT.

This chain uses TRBV6-6 with TRBJ2-7; D remains ambiguous. CDR1 MNHNY and CDR2 SVGAGI come from the germline V gene (reference sequence). The ends were cut back, 10 bases at V and 0 bases at J, with 13 bases in the middle. This CDR3 is 13 amino acids long. The CDR3, as DNA: TGTGCCACCCAGACGGTTAGCTCCTACGAGCAGTACTTC. Its protein is CATQTVSSYEQYF.

The V gene is TRBV19, the J gene TRBJ1-2; TRBD1 agrees at 7 bases. Looked up from germline, CDR1 is LNHDA and CDR2 is SQIVND (reference sequence). The V segment lost 1 base and the J segment 4 bases; nucleotides outside the gene matches: 3. The CDR3 sequence is 14 residues long. Here the CDR3 DNA reads TGTGCCAGTAGTATAGTCGCAGGGGGCTATGGCTACACCTTC. Amino acid sequence: CASSIVAGGYGYTF.

The chain links TRBV4-2 to TRBJ2-2; 7 bases map to TRBD2. Germline CDR1 reads LGHNA; CDR2 reads YNFKEQ. V lost 1 base to trimming and J lost 1 base; unmatched junction nucleotides: 9. The CDR3 covers 18 residues. The CDR3 region is CASSQAGGPGRNTGELFF. The DNA for the CDR3 is TGTGCCAGCAGCCAAGCGGGAGGTCCCGGGAGGAACACCGGGGAGCTGTTTTTT.

V and J are TRBV6-5 and TRBJ2-7, with D uncertain. The germline CDR1 and CDR2 sequences are MNHEY and SVGAGI. The CDR3 is 13 residues long. With 8 bases removed from V and 1 base from J, the gap between germline ends came to 12 bases. CDR3 sequence reads: CASYWQESYEQYF. CDR3 nucleotide sequence: TGTGCCAGCTATTGGCAGGAGTCCTACGAGCAGTACTTC.

This clone appeared once. The chain carries TRBV2 and TRBJ1-5, with a weak D call TRBD1 (5 bases). The CDR3 has 13 residues. CDR1 and CDR2 (germline): SNHLY, FYNNEI. Trimming left V 7 bases short and J 1 base short, with 8 bases between. As DNA, the CDR3 is TGTGCCAGCAAAGGGGAGAGCAATCAGCCCCAGCATTTT. As protein: CASKGESNQPQHF.

The chain carries TRBV11-2 and TRBJ2-2, with 12 bases identical to TRBD2. Germline CDR1 and CDR2: SGHAT and FQNNGV. V shed 1 base, J shed 4 bases, and the junction held 10 bases outside the gene matches. The CDR3 runs to 19 residues. This CDR3 is CASSLVIGWTSGVTGELFF. The CDR3 nucleotides read TGTGCCAGCAGCTTAGTAATTGGCTGGACTAGCGGGGTCACCGGGGAGCTGTTTTTT. Based on the CDR3 plus reference TRBV11-2 and TRBJ2-2, the full variable domain is EAGVAQSPRYKIIEKRQSVAFWCNPISGHATLYWYQQILGQGPKLLIQFQNNGVVDDSQLPKDRFSAERLKGVDSTLKIQPAKLEDSAVYLCASSLVIGWTSGVTGELFFGEGSRLTVL.

This chain uses TRBV9 with TRBJ2-1; 7 bases are shared with TRBD1. CDR3 size: 15 residues. Looked up from germline, CDR1 is SGDLS and CDR2 is YYNGEE. Trimming at V came to 2 bases and at J to 3 bases, leaving 5 bases not matched to a gene. The CDR3 sequence: CASSVSGDSYNEQFF. CDR3 nucleotide sequence: TGTGCCAGCAGCGTGTCAGGGGACAGCTACAATGAGCAGTTCTTC.

The chain has TRBV5-5 and TRBJ2-7; 12 nucleotides line up with TRBD1. The ends lost 4 bases at V and 6 bases at J; junction bases unmatched: 11. The V gene's germline CDR1 is SGHKS and CDR2 YYEKEE (reference sequence). There are 16 residues in the CDR3. In DNA, the CDR3 is TGTGCCAGCAGCAACAGGCCGGGACAGGGGGCGATCGAGCAGTACTTC. Residues: CASSNRPGQGAIEQYF. The full variable domain, in which reference TRBV5-5 and TRBJ2-7 provide the parts outside the CDR3, is DAGVTQSPTHLIKTRGQQVTLRCSPISGHKSVSWYQQVLGQGPQFIFQYYEKEERGRGNFPDRFSARQFPNYSSELNVNALLLGDSALYLCASSNRPGQGAIEQYFGPGTRLTVT.

V is TRBV12-5 and J is TRBJ1-1, with D uncertain. V lost 1 base, J lost 0 bases, and 3 bases lay in between. The CDR3 loop spans 13 amino acids. Per the germline V gene, CDR1 is LGHNT and CDR2 is FRNRAP. In DNA form, the CDR3 reads TGTGCTAGTGGTTTGGAAATGAACACTGAAGCTTTCTTT. Its translation: CASGLEMNTEAFF. Together with reference TRBV12-5 and TRBJ1-1, the CDR3 gives the full variable domain: DARVTQTPRHKVTEMGQEVTMRCQPILGHNTVFWYRQTMMQGLELLAYFRNRAPLDDSGMPKDRFSAEMPDATLATLKIQPSEPRDSAVYFCASGLEMNTEAFFGQGTRLTVV.

V usage is TRBV2 and J usage is TRBJ1-1; D perhaps matches TRBD1 (6 bases). Germline V gene sequence: CDR1 SNHLY, CDR2 FYNNEI. Trimming cost V 7 bases and J 7 bases, with 16 bases left between them. CDR3 length: 13 amino acids. CDR3 sequence (DNA): TGTGCCAGCACCCTACAGGGAAGTGGTGAAGCTTTCTTT. Its translation: CASTLQGSGEAFF.

This clone has just one count. V usage is TRBV10-3 and J usage is TRBJ2-1; 12 positions agree with TRBD2. The CDR3 is 15 amino acids. Unmatched junction bases numbered 10, after V lost 10 bases and J lost 6 bases. Germline lookup yields CDR1 ENHRY and CDR2 SYGVKD. CDR3 sequence reads: CATKGLAGGGNEQFF. The CDR3 DNA sequence: TGTGCCACGAAGGGGCTAGCGGGAGGGGGCAATGAGCAGTTCTTC.

The chain recombines TRBV7-9 with TRBJ1-4; 7 bases line up with TRBD1. Germline V gene lookup returns CDR1 SEHNR and CDR2 FQNEAQ (reference sequence). The CDR3 is 14 amino acids. Trimming removed 3 bases from V and 8 bases from J; junction bases left unmatched: 6. The CDR3: CASSLGQLGEKLFF. CDR3 in DNA: TGTGCCAGCAGCTTGGGACAGCTCGGCGAAAAACTGTTTTTT.

This chain joins TRBV2 and TRBJ1-5; TRBD1 might be the D (6 bases). CDR1 SNHLY and CDR2 FYNNEI come from the germline V gene. V was cut by 7 bases and J by 6 bases, with 13 bases left in between. The CDR3 extends over 13 amino acids. In nucleotides, the CDR3 is TGTGCCAGCAACTCCGAGGGGGGTCAGCCCCAGCATTTT. It encodes CASNSEGGQPQHF.

The chain carries TRBV5-1 and TRBJ2-1, with a tentative D call TRBD1 (6 bases). The germline V gene encodes CDR1 SGHRS and CDR2 YFSETQ. This CDR3 comprises 17 residues. V was shortened by 0 bases and J by 0 bases, with 13 bases between the two germline ends. The CDR3 region has the DNA TGCGCCAGCAGCTTGGGTGGGGGCCTTAGCTCCTACAATGAGCAGTTCTTC. It codes for CASSLGGGLSSYNEQFF.